The following is a TCR beta chain sequence with its context. The target antigen is unknown. The sample belongs to a study of memory CD4+ T cells and cytomegalovirus serostatus. At the level of the study: Donors were healthy Belgian adults, under 10 CMV seropositive and roughly 25 seronegative. Study-level results: The CMV-associated TCR signature appears largely within the CD4+ memory repertoire. CD4+ memory repertoires contained about two fifths of the roughly 160 reported CMV TCRbeta sequences.

The CDR3 spans 15 residues. Germline V gene data show CDR1 as LNHDA and CDR2 as SQIVND (reference sequence). The V end was cut by 8 bases, the J end by 0 bases, with 13 bases between. This table comes from immunoSEQ multiplex PCR, and its TCRdb copy is limited to in-frame clones, with some not included. This sample carries tens of thousands of clones, more than 65% of them seen once, and the ten largest clones take 0.5%. The sort gate was single viable CD3+CD4+CD8-CD45RO+ cells for memory CD4+ T cells. CD4+ T cells were isolated by positive magnetic selection. The sequence came from an adult in good health and CMV-seronegative. Some clones in this sample may be carry-over from other donors' samples. The chain carries TRBV19 and TRBJ2-2, with D perhaps being TRBD1 or TRBD2 (5 bases each). What was sequenced was memory CD4+ T cells from blood. The chain's CDR3 is CASCRGTTNTGELFF. CDR3 in DNA: TGTGCCAGTTGCAGAGGGACGACGAACACCGGGGAGCTGTTTTTT.